These T cell receptor beta chains were read from a single sample in a study of blood T cell repertoires in COVID-19. Measured with immunoSEQ multiplex PCR; TCRdb has only the in-frame clones, and not every one. The table lists 30,000 to 35,000 clones, 88% of them singletons, with around 5.2% in the top ten. Specimen: peripheral blood. All receptors derive from a woman in her sixties or seventies with active COVID-19. Each CDR3 is given with its conserved first and last residue. The D gene is left open where the match is weak. A clone size is listed for some rows: how often the clone was seen (once, few, many), or a class if it is expanded.

TRBV28	TRBJ1-1	-	-	CASSLWGYAGTTEAFF	TGTGCCAGCAGTTTATGGGGCTACGCCGGGACAACAGAAGCTTTCTTT
TRBV6-6	TRBJ1-2	-	TRBD1	CASSSTGGVGGYTF	TGTGCCAGCAGTTCAACAGGGGGCGTAGGTGGCTACACCTTC
TRBV10-3	TRBJ1-4	-	-	CAITGDNEKLFF	TGTGCCATCACAGGGGATAATGAAAAACTGTTTTTT
TRBV19	TRBJ1-5	-	-	CASSTYWGGNQPQHF	TGTGCCAGTAGTACCTATTGGGGGGGCAATCAGCCCCAGCATTTT
TRBV4-2	TRBJ1-4	-	TRBD1	CASSQDPSGTGKEKLFF	TGTGCCAGCAGCCAAGATCCCTCCGGGACAGGGAAGGAAAAACTGTTTTTT
TRBV28	TRBJ1-1	few	-	CASSDWVWPSMNTEAFF	TGTGCCAGCAGCGACTGGGTGTGGCCTAGCATGAACACTGAAGCTTTCTTT
TRBV6-5	TRBJ2-2	-	TRBD2	CASSLGDSGGTGELFF	TGTGCCAGCAGTTTGGGGGATAGCGGGGGCACCGGGGAGCTGTTTTTT
TRBV2	TRBJ2-1	-	-	CASKEENNEQFF	TGTGCCAGCAAAGAGGAAAACAATGAGCAGTTCTTC
TRBV9	TRBJ1-1	-	-	CASSAQADTEAFF	TGTGCCAGCAGCGCACAGGCAGACACTGAAGCTTTCTTT
TRBV29-1	TRBJ2-5	-	TRBD1	CSVEGQGVGLPSGTQYF	TGCAGCGTTGAAGGACAGGGGGTCGGACTACCGTCCGGGACCCAGTACTTC
TRBV28	TRBJ1-3	-	-	CASSPSVTPVGNTIYF	TGTGCCAGCAGTCCCTCCGTTACTCCGGTCGGAAACACCATATATTTT
TRBV5-8	TRBJ2-5	-	TRBD2	CASGLATTQYF	TGTGCCTCGGGACTAGCCACGACCCAGTACTTC
TRBV6-5	TRBJ2-7	-	-	CATQGSPPFYEQYF	TGTGCCACCCAGGGTTCCCCCCCATTTTACGAGCAGTACTTC
TRBV18	TRBJ1-1	-	-	CASSPIPGRDTEAFF	TGTGCCAGCTCACCTATTCCAGGGAGGGACACTGAAGCTTTCTTT
TRBV27	TRBJ1-1	-	TRBD1	CASSLRGPTGKAFF	TGTGCCAGCAGTTTACGTGGACCGACAGGGAAAGCTTTCTTT
TRBV6-2/TRBV6-3	TRBJ2-7	-	-	CASSYSSTGREQYF	TGTGCCAGCAGTTACTCGAGTACAGGGCGCGAGCAGTACTTC
TRBV25-1	TRBJ1-4	-	-	CASLENEKLFF	TGTGCCAGTTTAGAAAATGAAAAACTGTTTTTT
TRBV5-1	TRBJ1-3	-	-	CASSPDGSSGNTIYF	TGCGCCAGCAGCCCGGACGGGAGCTCTGGAAACACCATATATTTT
TRBV18	TRBJ1-6	-	-	CASSIQAPNSPLHF	TGTGCCAGCTCAATACAGGCACCGAATTCACCCCTCCACTTT
TRBV5-1	TRBJ2-1	-	TRBD2	CASSTTGTSSYNEQFF	TGCGCCAGCAGCACGACCGGGACTAGCTCCTACAATGAGCAGTTCTTC
TRBV28	TRBJ1-4	-	-	CASSTYNEKLFF	TGTGCCAGCAGCACCTATAATGAAAAACTGTTTTTT
TRBV4-1	TRBJ2-7	-	-	CASSQAVATSEQYF	TGCGCCAGCAGCCAAGCGGTAGCGACGTCCGAGCAGTACTTC
TRBV7-9	TRBJ1-4	-	-	CASSPPTEGRNEKLFF	TGTGCCAGCAGCCCGCCTACTGAGGGCAGAAATGAAAAACTGTTTTTT
TRBV5-6	TRBJ2-3	-	TRBD2	CASSSPAGMTDTQYF	TGTGCCAGCAGCTCCCCAGCGGGGATGACAGATACGCAGTATTTT
TRBV18	TRBJ2-7	-	TRBD1	CASSPPGTGVEQYF	TGTGCCAGCTCACCTCCCGGGACAGGGGTTGAGCAGTACTTC
TRBV11-3	TRBJ2-7	once	-	CASSEGGEQYF	TGTGCCAGCAGCGAGGGGGGGGAGCAGTACTTC
TRBV7-9	TRBJ2-3	-	-	CASSPVSAENTDTQYF	TGTGCCAGCAGCCCAGTTTCGGCGGAGAACACAGATACGCAGTATTTT
TRBV28	TRBJ1-2	-	TRBD1	CASSLALFSGGWNGYTF	TGTGCCAGCAGTTTAGCCCTTTTTTCAGGGGGTTGGAATGGCTACACCTTC
TRBV9	TRBJ1-6	-	-	CASSVGEGGSSPLHF	TGTGCCAGCAGCGTAGGGGAAGGGGGAAGTTCACCCCTCCACTTT
TRBV7-8	TRBJ2-1	-	-	CASSLRLGSSYNEQFF	TGTGCCAGCAGCTTACGGCTGGGGAGCTCCTACAATGAGCAGTTCTTC
TRBV2	TRBJ1-4	-	TRBD1	CASSEGTGVEKLFF	TGTGCCAGCAGTGAAGGGACAGGGGTGGAAAAACTGTTTTTT
TRBV2	TRBJ2-7	-	-	CATNMGGGHTPYEQYF	TGTGCCACCAATATGGGGGGGGGCCATACTCCCTACGAGCAGTACTTC